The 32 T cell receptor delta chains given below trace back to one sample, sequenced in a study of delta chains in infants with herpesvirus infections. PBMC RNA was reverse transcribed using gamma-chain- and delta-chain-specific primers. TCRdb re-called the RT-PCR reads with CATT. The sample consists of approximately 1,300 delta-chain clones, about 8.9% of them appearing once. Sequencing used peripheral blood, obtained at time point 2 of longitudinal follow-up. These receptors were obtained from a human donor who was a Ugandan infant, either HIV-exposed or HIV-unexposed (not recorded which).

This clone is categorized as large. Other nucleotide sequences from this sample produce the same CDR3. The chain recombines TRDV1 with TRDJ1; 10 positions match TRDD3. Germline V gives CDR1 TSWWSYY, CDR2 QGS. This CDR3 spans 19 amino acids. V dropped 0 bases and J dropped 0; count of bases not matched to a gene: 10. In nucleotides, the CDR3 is TGTGCTCTTGGGGAACTCCTTCCCTGGGGGATAATGTACACCGATAAACTCATCTTT. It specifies CALGELLPWGIMYTDKLIF.

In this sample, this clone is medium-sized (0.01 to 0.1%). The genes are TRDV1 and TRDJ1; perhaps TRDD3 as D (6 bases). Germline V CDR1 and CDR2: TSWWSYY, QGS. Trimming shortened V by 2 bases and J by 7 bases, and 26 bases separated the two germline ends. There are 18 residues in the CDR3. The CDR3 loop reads CALGERARLGNPQGKLIF. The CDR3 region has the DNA TGTGCTCTTGGGGAAAGGGCTCGGCTGGGGAACCCGCAGGGTAAACTCATCTTT.

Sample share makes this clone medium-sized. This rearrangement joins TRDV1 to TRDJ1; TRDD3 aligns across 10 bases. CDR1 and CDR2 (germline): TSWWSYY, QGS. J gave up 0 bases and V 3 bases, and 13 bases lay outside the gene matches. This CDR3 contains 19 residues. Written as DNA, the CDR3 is TGTGCTCTTGGGGAGTCCCCTACTACTGGGGGATGTTACACCGATAAACTCATCTTT. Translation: CALGESPTTGGCYTDKLIF.

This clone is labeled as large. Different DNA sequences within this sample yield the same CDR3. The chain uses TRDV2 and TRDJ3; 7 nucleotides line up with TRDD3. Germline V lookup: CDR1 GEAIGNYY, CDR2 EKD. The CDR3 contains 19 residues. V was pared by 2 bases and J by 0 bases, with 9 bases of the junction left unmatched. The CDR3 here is CACDSTGDPSSWDTRQMFF. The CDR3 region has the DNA TGTGCCTGTGACAGTACTGGGGATCCTAGCTCCTGGGACACCCGACAGATGTTTTTC.

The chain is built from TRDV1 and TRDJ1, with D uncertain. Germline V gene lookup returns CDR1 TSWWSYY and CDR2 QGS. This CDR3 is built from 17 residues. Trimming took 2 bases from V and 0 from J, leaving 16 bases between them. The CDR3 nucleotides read TGTGCTCTTGGGGAAAAGGATCCGCTAGAGGACACCGATAAACTCATCTTT. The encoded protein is CALGEKDPLEDTDKLIF.

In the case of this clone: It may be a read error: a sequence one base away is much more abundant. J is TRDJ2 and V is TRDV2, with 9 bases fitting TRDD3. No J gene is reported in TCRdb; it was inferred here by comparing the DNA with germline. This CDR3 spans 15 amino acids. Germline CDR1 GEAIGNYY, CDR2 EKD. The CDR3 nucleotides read TGTGCCGGTGACACGGACTGGGGGAGGACAGCACAACTCTTCTTT. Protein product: CAGDTDWGRTAQLFF.

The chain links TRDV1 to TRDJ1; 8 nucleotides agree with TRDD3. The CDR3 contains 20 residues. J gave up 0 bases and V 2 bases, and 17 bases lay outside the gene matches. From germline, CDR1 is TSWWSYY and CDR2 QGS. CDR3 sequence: CALGERITGGRHFYTDKLIF. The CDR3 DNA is TGTGCTCTTGGGGAAAGGATTACTGGGGGTCGCCATTTTTACACCGATAAACTCATCTTT.

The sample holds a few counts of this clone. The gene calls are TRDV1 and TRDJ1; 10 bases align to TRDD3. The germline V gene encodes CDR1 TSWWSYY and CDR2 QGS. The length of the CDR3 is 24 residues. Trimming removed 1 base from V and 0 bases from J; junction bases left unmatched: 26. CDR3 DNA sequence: TGTGCTCTTGGGGAACGGGTGGGGCCGCTACTGGGGGATCCGGAGGTCCTGTACACCGATAAACTCATCTTT. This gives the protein CALGERVGPLLGDPEVLYTDKLIF.

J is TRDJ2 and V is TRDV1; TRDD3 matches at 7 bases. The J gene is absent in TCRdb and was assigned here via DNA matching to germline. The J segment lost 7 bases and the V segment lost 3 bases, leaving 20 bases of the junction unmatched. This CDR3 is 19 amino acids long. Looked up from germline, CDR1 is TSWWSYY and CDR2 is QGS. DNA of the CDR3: TGTGCTCTTGGGGATTCACCCTGGGCTGGGGGCCAAACGAGAGCACAACTCTTCTTT. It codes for CALGDSPWAGGQTRAQLFF.

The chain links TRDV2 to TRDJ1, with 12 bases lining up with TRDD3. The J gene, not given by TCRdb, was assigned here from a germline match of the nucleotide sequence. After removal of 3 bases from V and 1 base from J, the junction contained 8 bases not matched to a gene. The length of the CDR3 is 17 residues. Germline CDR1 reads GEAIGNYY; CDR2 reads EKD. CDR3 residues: CACDSVLGDTSTDKLIF. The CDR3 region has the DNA TGTGCCTGTGACTCAGTACTGGGGGATACAAGCACCGATAAACTCATCTTT.

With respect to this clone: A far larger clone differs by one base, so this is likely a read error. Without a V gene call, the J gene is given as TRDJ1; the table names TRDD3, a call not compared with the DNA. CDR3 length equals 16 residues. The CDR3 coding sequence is TGTGCTCTTGATCTACGGTGGGGGGTCTACGCCGATAAACTCATCTTT. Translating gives CALDLRWGVYADKLIF.

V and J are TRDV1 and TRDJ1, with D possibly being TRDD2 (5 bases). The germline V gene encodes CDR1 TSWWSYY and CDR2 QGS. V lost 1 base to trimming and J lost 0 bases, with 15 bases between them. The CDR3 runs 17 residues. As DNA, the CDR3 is TGTGCTCTTGGGGAACCCGCCTACGTCCATAACACCGATAAACTCATCTTT. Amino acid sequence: CALGEPAYVHNTDKLIF.

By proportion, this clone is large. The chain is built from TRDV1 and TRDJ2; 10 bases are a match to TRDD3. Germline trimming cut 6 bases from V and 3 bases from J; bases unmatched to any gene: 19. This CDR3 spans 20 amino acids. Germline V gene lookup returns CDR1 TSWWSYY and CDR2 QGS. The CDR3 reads CALGSPRVYWGMKLTAQLFF. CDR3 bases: TGTGCTCTTGGTTCTCCTAGGGTTTACTGGGGGATGAAACTGACAGCACAACTCTTCTTT.

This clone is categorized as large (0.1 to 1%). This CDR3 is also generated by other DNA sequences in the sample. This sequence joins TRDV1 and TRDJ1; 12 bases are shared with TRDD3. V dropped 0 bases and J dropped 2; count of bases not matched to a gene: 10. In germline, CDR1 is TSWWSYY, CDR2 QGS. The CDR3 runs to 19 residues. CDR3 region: CALGELTLYWGIPTDKLIF. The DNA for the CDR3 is TGTGCTCTTGGGGAACTAACCTTGTACTGGGGGATACCAACCGATAAACTCATCTTT.

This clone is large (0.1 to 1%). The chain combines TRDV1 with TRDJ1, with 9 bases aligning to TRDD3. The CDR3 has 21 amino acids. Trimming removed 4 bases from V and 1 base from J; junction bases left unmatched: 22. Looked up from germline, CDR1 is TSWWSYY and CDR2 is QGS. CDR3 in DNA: TGTGCTCTTGGGGTGCAGTCCCCCCCTCTTACTGGGGGACCTTTCACCGATAAACTCATCTTT. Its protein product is CALGVQSPPLTGGPFTDKLIF.

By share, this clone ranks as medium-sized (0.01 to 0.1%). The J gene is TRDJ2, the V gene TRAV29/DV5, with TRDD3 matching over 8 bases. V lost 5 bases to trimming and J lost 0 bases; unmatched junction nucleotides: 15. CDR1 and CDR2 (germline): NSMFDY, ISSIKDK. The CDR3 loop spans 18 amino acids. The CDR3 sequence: CAARHIILGATLTAQLFF. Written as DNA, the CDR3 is TGTGCAGCCCGTCATATCATACTGGGGGCCACTTTGACAGCACAACTCTTCTTT.

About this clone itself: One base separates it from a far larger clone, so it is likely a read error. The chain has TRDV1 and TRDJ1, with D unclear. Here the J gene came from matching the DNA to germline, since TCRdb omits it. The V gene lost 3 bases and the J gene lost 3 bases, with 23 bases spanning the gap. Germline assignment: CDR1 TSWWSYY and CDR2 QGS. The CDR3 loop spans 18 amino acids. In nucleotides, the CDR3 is TGTGCTCTTGGGGAGCCTCTCTGCTTGGGTGAATTCGCCGATAAACTCATCTTT. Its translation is CALGEPLCLGEFADKLIF.

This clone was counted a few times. The CDR3 DNA reads TGTGCCTTTTACCCCTCTTCCCACTGGGGGACTACCGATAAACTCATCTTT. This gives the protein CAFYPSSHWGTTDKLIF. The V gene is TRDV3, the J gene TRDJ1; 9 bases are a match to TRDD3. CDR3 length equals 17 residues. V lost 2 bases, J lost 2 bases, and 15 bases stayed unmatched. CDR1 and CDR2 (germline): TVYSNPD, GDNSRS (reference sequence). Looking up the rest from reference TRDV3 and TRDJ1 gives the full variable domain: CDKVTQSSPDQTVASGSEVVLLCTYDTVYSNPDLFWYRIRPDYSFQFVFYGDNSRSEGADFTQGRFSVKHILTQKAFHLVISPVRTEDSATYYCAFYPSSHWGTTDKLIFGKGTRVTVEP.

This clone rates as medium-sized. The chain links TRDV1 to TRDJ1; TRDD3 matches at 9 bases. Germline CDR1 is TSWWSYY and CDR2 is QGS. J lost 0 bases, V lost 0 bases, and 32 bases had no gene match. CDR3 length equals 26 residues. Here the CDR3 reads CALGELHPLPYDWGTPKYLYTDKLIF. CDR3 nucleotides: TGTGCTCTTGGGGAACTTCATCCGCTCCCTTACGACTGGGGGACGCCAAAATACCTCTACACCGATAAACTCATCTTT.

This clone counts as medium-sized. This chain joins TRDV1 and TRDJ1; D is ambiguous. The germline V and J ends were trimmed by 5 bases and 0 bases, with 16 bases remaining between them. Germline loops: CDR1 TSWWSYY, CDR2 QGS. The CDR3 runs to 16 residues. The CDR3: CALGKSRPPYTDKLIF. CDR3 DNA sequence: TGTGCTCTTGGGAAGTCTAGGCCCCCGTACACCGATAAACTCATCTTT.

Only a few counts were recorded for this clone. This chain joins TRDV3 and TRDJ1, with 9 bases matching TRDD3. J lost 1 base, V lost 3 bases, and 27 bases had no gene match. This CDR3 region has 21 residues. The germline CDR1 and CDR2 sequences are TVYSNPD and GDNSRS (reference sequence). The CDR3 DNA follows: TGTGCCTTCTGCCCCCTTCGAGGTGAACTGGGGGACTATAGGGGCACCGATAAACTCATCTTT. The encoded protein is CAFCPLRGELGDYRGTDKLIF.

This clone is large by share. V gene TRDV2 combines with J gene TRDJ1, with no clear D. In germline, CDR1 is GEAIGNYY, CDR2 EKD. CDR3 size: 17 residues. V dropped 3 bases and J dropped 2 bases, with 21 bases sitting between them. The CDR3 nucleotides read TGTGCCTGTGACCTCCTTGCACCGACAATTTTGACCGATAAACTCATCTTT. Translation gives CACDLLAPTILTDKLIF.

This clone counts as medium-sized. This chain's CDR3 is CALGENWGILRALYTDKLIF. For the CDR3, the DNA is TGTGCTCTTGGGGAAAACTGGGGGATACTTCGGGCCCTGTACACCGATAAACTCATCTTT. V usage is TRDV1 and J usage is TRDJ1; 12 nucleotides align to TRDD3. Germline CDR1 reads TSWWSYY; CDR2 reads QGS. The length of the CDR3 is 20 residues. The J segment lost 0 bases and the V segment lost 2 bases, leaving 13 bases of the junction unmatched.

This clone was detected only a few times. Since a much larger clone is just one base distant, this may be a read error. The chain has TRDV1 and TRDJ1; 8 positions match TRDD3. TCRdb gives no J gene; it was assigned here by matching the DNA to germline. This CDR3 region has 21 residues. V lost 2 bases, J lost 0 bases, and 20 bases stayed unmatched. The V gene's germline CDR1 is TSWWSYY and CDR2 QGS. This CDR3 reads CALGEGAYFDWGESYTDKLIF. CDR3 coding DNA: TGTGCTCTTGGGGAAGGGGCCTACTTCGACTGGGGGGAATCATACACCGATAAACTCATCTTT.

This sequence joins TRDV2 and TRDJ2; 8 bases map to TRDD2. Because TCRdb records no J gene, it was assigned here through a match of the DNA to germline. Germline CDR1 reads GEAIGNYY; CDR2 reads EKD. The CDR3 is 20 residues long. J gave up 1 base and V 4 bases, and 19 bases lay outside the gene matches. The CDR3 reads CACEGLPTMMGADLTAQLFF. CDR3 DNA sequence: TGTGCCTGTGAAGGACTTCCTACGATGATGGGGGCTGATTTGACAGCACAACTCTTCTTT.

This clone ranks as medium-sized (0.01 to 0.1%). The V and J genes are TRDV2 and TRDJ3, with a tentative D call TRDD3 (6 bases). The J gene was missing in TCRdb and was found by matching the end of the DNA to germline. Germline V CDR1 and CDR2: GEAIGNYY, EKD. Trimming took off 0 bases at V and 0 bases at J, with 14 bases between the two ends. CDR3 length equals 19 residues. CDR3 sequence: CACDTGSGDRSWDTRQMFF. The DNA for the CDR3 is TGTGCCTGTGACACCGGGTCGGGGGACCGCTCCTGGGACACCCGACAGATGTTTTTC.

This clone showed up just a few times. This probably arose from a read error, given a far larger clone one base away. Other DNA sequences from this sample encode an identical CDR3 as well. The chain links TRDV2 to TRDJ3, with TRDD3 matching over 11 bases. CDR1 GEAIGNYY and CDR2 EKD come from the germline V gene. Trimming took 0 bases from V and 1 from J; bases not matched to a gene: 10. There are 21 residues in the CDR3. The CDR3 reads CACDTGWGIRDPSWDTRQMFF. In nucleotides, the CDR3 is TGTGCCTGTGACACCGGGTGGGGGATACGCGACCCTTCCTGGGACACCCGACAGATGTTTTTC.

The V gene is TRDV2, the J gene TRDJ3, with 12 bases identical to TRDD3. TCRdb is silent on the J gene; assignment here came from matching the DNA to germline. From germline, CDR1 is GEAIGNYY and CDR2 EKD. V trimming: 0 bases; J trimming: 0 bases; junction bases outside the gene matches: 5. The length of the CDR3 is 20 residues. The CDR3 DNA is TGTGCCTGTGACACCGTACTGGGGGATACAAGCTCCTGGGACACCCGACAGATGTTTTTC. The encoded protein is CACDTVLGDTSSWDTRQMFF.

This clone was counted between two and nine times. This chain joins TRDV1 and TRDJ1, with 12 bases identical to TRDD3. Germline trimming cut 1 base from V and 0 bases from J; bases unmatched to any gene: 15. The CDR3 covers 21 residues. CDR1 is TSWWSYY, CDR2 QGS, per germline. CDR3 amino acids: CALGERFSPAGGYGYTDKLIF. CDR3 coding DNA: TGTGCTCTTGGGGAACGTTTTTCCCCGGCTGGGGGATACGGTTACACCGATAAACTCATCTTT.

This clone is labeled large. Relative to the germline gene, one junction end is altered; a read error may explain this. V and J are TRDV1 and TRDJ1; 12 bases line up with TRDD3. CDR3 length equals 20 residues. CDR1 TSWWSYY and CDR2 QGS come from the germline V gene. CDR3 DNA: TGTGCTCTTGGGGAACCCCGAGGCCTCCCCCCATACGGATACTGGGGGATACTTCACTTT. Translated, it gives CALGEPRGLPPYGYWGILHF.

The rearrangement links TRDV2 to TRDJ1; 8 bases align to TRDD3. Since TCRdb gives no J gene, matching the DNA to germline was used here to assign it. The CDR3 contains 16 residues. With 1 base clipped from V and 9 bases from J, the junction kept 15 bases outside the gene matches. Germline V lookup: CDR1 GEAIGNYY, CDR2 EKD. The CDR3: CACDTITGGIPPQLIF. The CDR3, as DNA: TGTGCCTGTGACACTATAACTGGGGGGATTCCGCCCCAACTCATCTTT.

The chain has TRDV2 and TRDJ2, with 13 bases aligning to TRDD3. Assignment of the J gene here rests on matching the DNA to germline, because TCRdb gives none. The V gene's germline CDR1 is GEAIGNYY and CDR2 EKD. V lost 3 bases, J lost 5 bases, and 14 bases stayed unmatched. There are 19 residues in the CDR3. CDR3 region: CACDGLLGDTAPHTAQLFF. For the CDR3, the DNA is TGTGCCTGTGACGGATTACTGGGGGATACGGCCCCCCACACAGCACAACTCTTCTTT.